This T cell receptor (beta chain) was sequenced during a study of T cell responses to AZD1222 COVID-19 vaccine. Notes on this clone: Its matching antigen is unknown.

Germline lookup yields CDR1 MNHEY and CDR2 SVGEGT. J was trimmed by 4 bases and V by 4 bases; bases with no gene match: 6. There are 14 residues in the CDR3. General observations from the study: A reported finding is that nearly half of spike-specific TCRs target unmutated variant regions. Repertoire sampling was restricted to post-peak T cell response timepoints. Mapped onto spike, vaccine-associated CD4 TCRs spanned it and were dominant at 160-218 and 743-854. Increases in Spike-specific TCR breadth and depth were seen after two AZD1222 doses.

Assay used: immunoSEQ multiplex PCR; TCRdb lists only in-frame clones, some missing. The sample gives about 99,000 clones, roughly 85% of which show up once; 2.5% to 3% is in the top ten. Source: peripheral blood, taken on day 0 of AZD1222 vaccination. This TCR was recovered from an adult in good health. This chain uses TRBV6-2 or TRBV6-3 with TRBJ2-5, with 7 positions matching TRBD2. CDR3 sequence: CASSSSSGPETQYF. The CDR3 coding sequence is TGTGCCAGCAGTTCCTCTAGCGGACCAGAGACCCAGTACTTC.